A selection of T cell receptor beta chains follows, all from one sample in a study of T-cell reconstitution after alpha-beta-depleted transplantation in children. One entry per CDR3 protein, called by TCRdb with MiXCR from the PCR reads. The table records 170,000 or so distinct CDR3 sequences, about 6.8% of them present only once. This specimen consisted of PBMCs from the stem cell graft donor, obtained from the stem cell graft. The receptors derive from a human donor who donated a stem cell graft to a child with Wiskott-Aldrich syndrome. Each CDR3 is given with its conserved first and last residue. D genes are given only for firm matches. Some rows have no size entry. The others give once, few or many, or a class for an expanded clone.

V gene: TRBV12-3/TRBV12-4
J gene: TRBJ2-7
D gene: NA
clone size: many
CDR3 DNA: TGTGCCAGCAGTTTAGGGTCGGGGACCGAGCAGTACTTC
CDR3 protein: CASSLGSGTEQYF

V gene: TRBV5-1
J gene: TRBJ1-1
D gene: TRBD1
clone size: few
CDR3 DNA: TGCGCCAGCAGCCGACAGGGGACTTTGAACACTGAAGCTTTCTTT
CDR3 protein: CASSRQGTLNTEAFF

V gene: TRBV7-2
J gene: TRBJ2-1
D gene: NA
clone size: few
CDR3 DNA: TGTGCCAGCAGCTTAGTGGGGACCACTAACAATGAGCAGTTCTTC
CDR3 protein: CASSLVGTTNNEQFF

V gene: TRBV5-1
J gene: TRBJ2-1
D gene: NA
clone size: many
CDR3 DNA: TGCGCCAGCAGTTCAACTATCATCTCCTACAATGAGCAGTTCTTC
CDR3 protein: CASSSTIISYNEQFF

V gene: TRBV28
J gene: TRBJ1-4
D gene: NA
clone size: NA
CDR3 DNA: TGTGCCAGCAGTTTCAGGGGTTGGGATGAAAAACTGTTTTTT
CDR3 protein: CASSFRGWDEKLFF

V gene: TRBV5-1
J gene: TRBJ2-7
D gene: TRBD1
clone size: NA
CDR3 DNA: TGCGCCAGCAGCTTAACAGGGGGTTCCACCTACGAGCAGTACTTC
CDR3 protein: CASSLTGGSTYEQYF

V gene: TRBV19
J gene: TRBJ2-7
D gene: NA
clone size: few
CDR3 DNA: TGTGCCAGTAGTATGCGGTCCTACTACGAGCAGTACTTC
CDR3 protein: CASSMRSYYEQYF

V gene: TRBV5-1
J gene: TRBJ1-4
D gene: TRBD1
clone size: NA
CDR3 DNA: TGCGCCAGCAAAAGGGGGCCCGCACAAGGTGAAAAACTGTTTTTT
CDR3 protein: CASKRGPAQGEKLFF

V gene: TRBV2
J gene: TRBJ2-1
D gene: NA
clone size: many
CDR3 DNA: TGTGCCAGCGGGGGGCTAGCTGGTATAGAGCAGTTCTTC
CDR3 protein: CASGGLAGIEQFF

V gene: TRBV12-3/TRBV12-4
J gene: TRBJ2-3
D gene: NA
clone size: many
CDR3 DNA: TGTGCCAGCGGTACCCGGGGGGCGTCGAGCACAGATACGCAGTATTTT
CDR3 protein: CASGTRGASSTDTQYF

V gene: TRBV20-1
J gene: TRBJ2-5
D gene: TRBD2
clone size: many
CDR3 DNA: TGCAGTGCTAGAGATCTGTCTAGCGGGCGCCGCTCCTACCAAGAGACCCAGTACTTC
CDR3 protein: CSARDLSSGRRSYQETQYF

V gene: TRBV28
J gene: TRBJ2-2
D gene: NA
clone size: few
CDR3 DNA: TGTGCCAGCAGTTTAATTCTACCTATGGGGTTGAATTTGGACACCGGGGAGCTGTTTTTT
CDR3 protein: CASSLILPMGLNLDTGELFF

V gene: TRBV7-6
J gene: TRBJ2-5
D gene: NA
clone size: many
CDR3 DNA: TGTGCCAGCAGCTTAGCGGCAGGGTTTATGGAGACCCAGTACTTC
CDR3 protein: CASSLAAGFMETQYF

V gene: TRBV2
J gene: TRBJ2-7
D gene: TRBD2
clone size: NA
CDR3 DNA: TGTGCCAGCAGTAGGAGACTAGCGGGGAGCTCCTACGAGCAGTACTTC
CDR3 protein: CASSRRLAGSSYEQYF

V gene: TRBV5-1
J gene: TRBJ2-3
D gene: NA
clone size: many
CDR3 DNA: TGCGCCAGCAGCTTGGCCATTGGTACAGGGAGTACAGATACGCAGTATTTT
CDR3 protein: CASSLAIGTGSTDTQYF

V gene: TRBV19
J gene: TRBJ1-5
D gene: TRBD1
clone size: NA
CDR3 DNA: TGTGCCAGTAGAGGGACAGTCTCTTACAATCAGCCCCAGCATTTT
CDR3 protein: CASRGTVSYNQPQHF

V gene: TRBV7-6
J gene: TRBJ1-3
D gene: NA
clone size: many
CDR3 DNA: TGTGCCAGCAGCATACAAAGGGGTAGCTCTGGAAACACCATATATTTT
CDR3 protein: CASSIQRGSSGNTIYF

V gene: TRBV12-3/TRBV12-4
J gene: TRBJ1-5
D gene: NA
clone size: many
CDR3 DNA: TGTGCCAGCAGTTTCGGGGCTCAGGGTTGGAGCAATCAGCCCCAGCATTTT
CDR3 protein: CASSFGAQGWSNQPQHF

V gene: TRBV29-1
J gene: TRBJ2-7
D gene: NA
clone size: medium-sized
CDR3 DNA: TGCAGCGTTGCCGGCCTGGATGACGACAGACGATTCTCCTACGAGCAGTACTTC
CDR3 protein: CSVAGLDDDRRFSYEQYF

V gene: TRBV5-1
J gene: TRBJ2-3
D gene: NA
clone size: many
CDR3 DNA: TGCGCCAGCAGCCCGTCGCCAGGTACAGATACGCAGTATTTT
CDR3 protein: CASSPSPGTDTQYF

V gene: TRBV18
J gene: TRBJ2-5
D gene: TRBD2
clone size: few
CDR3 DNA: TGTGCCAGCTCACCGACGGCGGGGGAAGAGACCCAGTACTTC
CDR3 protein: CASSPTAGEETQYF

V gene: TRBV12-3/TRBV12-4
J gene: TRBJ2-7
D gene: NA
clone size: many
CDR3 DNA: TGTGCCAGCAGTTTACAGTATTCCTACGAGCAGTACTTC
CDR3 protein: CASSLQYSYEQYF

V gene: TRBV7-2
J gene: TRBJ2-4
D gene: TRBD2
clone size: NA
CDR3 DNA: TGTGCCAGCAGCTTAGGGTCGGGCGGGGGGGCCAAAAACATTCAGTACTTC
CDR3 protein: CASSLGSGGGAKNIQYF

V gene: TRBV12-3/TRBV12-4
J gene: TRBJ2-1
D gene: NA
clone size: many
CDR3 DNA: TGTGCCAGCATTCATATCGGGAGCAAGCACAATGAGCAGTTCTTC
CDR3 protein: CASIHIGSKHNEQFF

V gene: TRBV12-3/TRBV12-4
J gene: TRBJ2-2
D gene: NA
clone size: NA
CDR3 DNA: TGTGCCAGCACCCCCCGGGCCTCTTCATCCGGGGAGCTGTTTTTT
CDR3 protein: CASTPRASSSGELFF

V gene: TRBV4-1
J gene: TRBJ1-1
D gene: NA
clone size: many
CDR3 DNA: TGCGCCAGCAGCCAAGGAGGGACCCTGAACACTGAAGCTTTCTTT
CDR3 protein: CASSQGGTLNTEAFF

V gene: TRBV18
J gene: TRBJ2-3
D gene: TRBD2
clone size: many
CDR3 DNA: TGTGCCAGCTCACCACGGAGCGGGGGGGCCTCTGGAGATACGCAGTATTTT
CDR3 protein: CASSPRSGGASGDTQYF

V gene: TRBV29-1
J gene: TRBJ2-1
D gene: TRBD2
clone size: many
CDR3 DNA: TGCAGCGTTGCAGCGGGAGAAGACAATGAGCAGTTCTTC
CDR3 protein: CSVAAGEDNEQFF

V gene: TRBV20-1
J gene: TRBJ2-7
D gene: NA
clone size: many
CDR3 DNA: TGCAGTGCTATTTTGGGGGGCTACGAGCAGTACTTC
CDR3 protein: CSAILGGYEQYF

V gene: TRBV2
J gene: TRBJ2-1
D gene: TRBD1
clone size: NA
CDR3 DNA: TGTGCCAGCACAGAGGCAGGGGGCCCATACAATGAGCAGTTCTTC
CDR3 protein: CASTEAGGPYNEQFF

V gene: TRBV20-1
J gene: TRBJ1-6
D gene: NA
clone size: many
CDR3 DNA: TGCAGTGCTCGGAGACATTCCCTCCACTTT
CDR3 protein: CSARRHSLHF

V gene: TRBV7-9
J gene: TRBJ1-4
D gene: NA
clone size: many
CDR3 DNA: TGTGCCAGCAGCTTATCGCAGGGAGATGAAAAACTGTTTTTT
CDR3 protein: CASSLSQGDEKLFF

V gene: TRBV5-1
J gene: TRBJ2-7
D gene: TRBD2
clone size: few
CDR3 DNA: TGCGCCAGCAGCTTGGGACTAGCGGAAAGCCTGGGCGAGCAGTACTTC
CDR3 protein: CASSLGLAESLGEQYF

V gene: TRBV5-1
J gene: TRBJ2-1
D gene: NA
clone size: NA
CDR3 DNA: TGCGCCAGCAGCTTGGATGACAGGATCTTCTTC
CDR3 protein: CASSLDDRIFF

V gene: TRBV3-1
J gene: TRBJ2-3
D gene: TRBD2
clone size: few
CDR3 DNA: TGTGCCAGCAGCCAAGAGCTGACTAGCCTACCAAGCACAGATACGCAGTATTTT
CDR3 protein: CASSQELTSLPSTDTQYF

V gene: TRBV12-3/TRBV12-4
J gene: TRBJ2-3
D gene: TRBD2
clone size: many
CDR3 DNA: TGTGCCAGCAGTCCTGCCGCTGTCAGCGGGAGATCAGATACGCAGTATTTT
CDR3 protein: CASSPAAVSGRSDTQYF

V gene: TRBV10-3
J gene: TRBJ1-4
D gene: NA
clone size: many
CDR3 DNA: TGTGCCACCACACCTCGGTTGGGAGACGAAAAACTGTTTTTT
CDR3 protein: CATTPRLGDEKLFF

V gene: TRBV30
J gene: TRBJ2-3
D gene: NA
clone size: many
CDR3 DNA: TGTGCCTGGAGCCGAAGCACAGATACGCAGTATTTT
CDR3 protein: CAWSRSTDTQYF

V gene: TRBV7-6
J gene: TRBJ2-7
D gene: NA
clone size: many
CDR3 DNA: TGTGCCAGCAGCTTAGCACAGGGTTTCAACGAGCAGTACTTC
CDR3 protein: CASSLAQGFNEQYF

V gene: TRBV20-1
J gene: TRBJ1-5
D gene: NA
clone size: many
CDR3 DNA: TGCAGTGCTGAACTTAAGACCTTCGGACGGGACAATCAGCCCCAGCATTTT
CDR3 protein: CSAELKTFGRDNQPQHF

V gene: TRBV29-1
J gene: TRBJ2-3
D gene: TRBD2
clone size: many
CDR3 DNA: TGCAGCGTTGAACCATTTCCCGGGACTAGCGGGGTCCTCACAGATACGCAGTATTTT
CDR3 protein: CSVEPFPGTSGVLTDTQYF